This T cell receptor beta chain was profiled in a study of beta chain features in type 1 diabetes. Study-level background: The patient and healthy donor groups were comparable for age, gender and cell yields. Study conclusions and caveats: Moderate but significant shortening of TCRB CDR3s was recorded in all four CD4+ subsets from Type 1 diabetes patients. Insertions were fewer and deletions more numerous at VDJ junctions in type 1 diabetes patients.

Of the isolated RNA, all was reverse transcribed, and so the sequenced material was expressed TCRB transcripts. The assay was immunoSEQ multiplex PCR, and TCRdb's table has in-frame clones only and misses some. Seen here are over 150,000 clones, about 7.3% observed once, and the top ten hold 0.65%. As to this clone: Antigen: not known.

The receptor comes from a young man in good health. Sequencing used central memory CD4+ T cells from blood.

In nucleotides, the CDR3 is TGTGCCAGCAGTTCATCCCAAGCGGGAGAAGAGACCCAGTACTTC. It translates to CASSSSQAGEETQYF. The chain links TRBV28 to TRBJ2-5, with TRBD2 matching 8 bases. CDR1 and CDR2 (germline): MDHEN, SYDVKM. With V trimmed by 4 bases and J by 3 bases, 7 bases remained unmatched. The CDR3 is 15 residues long.